The rows below give T cell receptor beta chains drawn from one sample of a study of control samples from healthy donors and cancer patients. TCRdb's table, derived via immunoSEQ multiplex PCR, lists solely in-frame clones and lacks some. This table has 75,000 to 100,000 clones, 82% appearing once. What was sequenced was blood. Source of these receptors: a man aged 60 to 69 in good health. The CDR3 runs from the conserved cysteine through the conserved F or W. Fields, in order: J gene, D gene, clone size, V gene, CDR3 protein, CDR3 DNA. A D gene is named only where the DNA matches it firmly. Size is stated for part of the rows, as once, few or many counts, or as a class when the clone is expanded.

J gene: TRBJ2-3
D gene: .
clone size: .
V gene: TRBV7-8
CDR3 protein: CASSSAEDTQYF
CDR3 DNA: TGTGCCAGCAGCTCCGCGGAAGATACGCAGTATTTT

J gene: TRBJ2-7
D gene: .
clone size: .
V gene: TRBV4-1
CDR3 protein: CASSHISTREQYF
CDR3 DNA: TGCGCCAGCAGCCATATCTCGACCCGGGAGCAGTACTTC

J gene: TRBJ2-1
D gene: .
clone size: .
V gene: TRBV5-6
CDR3 protein: CASSPGGGYNEQFF
CDR3 DNA: TGTGCCAGCAGCCCCGGGGGAGGCTACAATGAGCAGTTCTTC

J gene: TRBJ2-7
D gene: TRBD1
clone size: .
V gene: TRBV6-6
CDR3 protein: CASTPAPPDRAEQYF
CDR3 DNA: TGTGCCAGCACCCCCGCCCCCCCCGACAGGGCCGAGCAGTACTTC

J gene: TRBJ2-6
D gene: .
clone size: .
V gene: TRBV19
CDR3 protein: CASLPGRISGANVLTF
CDR3 DNA: TGTGCCAGTCTTCCGGGACGGATCTCTGGGGCCAACGTCCTGACTTTC

J gene: TRBJ1-1
D gene: .
clone size: .
V gene: TRBV11-2
CDR3 protein: CASSPAEGSTEAFF
CDR3 DNA: TGTGCCAGCAGTCCCGCGGAGGGGAGCACTGAAGCTTTCTTT

J gene: TRBJ1-4
D gene: .
clone size: .
V gene: TRBV5-4
CDR3 protein: CASRRQGPTNEKLFF
CDR3 DNA: TGTGCCAGCAGGCGGCAGGGACCAACTAATGAAAAACTGTTTTTT

J gene: TRBJ1-6
D gene: TRBD1
clone size: .
V gene: TRBV9
CDR3 protein: CASAGTGVDSPLHF
CDR3 DNA: TGTGCCAGCGCCGGGACAGGGGTTGATTCACCCCTCCACTTT

J gene: TRBJ2-7
D gene: .
clone size: once
V gene: TRBV6-5
CDR3 protein: CASNRDQSSYEQYF
CDR3 DNA: TGTGCCAGCAACCGGGACCAAAGCTCCTACGAGCAGTACTTC

J gene: TRBJ2-7
D gene: .
clone size: .
V gene: TRBV7-8
CDR3 protein: CASSLARDPGAYEQYF
CDR3 DNA: TGTGCCAGCAGCCTTGCCCGGGATCCTGGGGCCTACGAGCAGTACTTC

J gene: TRBJ2-5
D gene: TRBD1
clone size: .
V gene: TRBV5-5
CDR3 protein: CASSKGGVGETQYF
CDR3 DNA: TGTGCCAGCAGCAAAGGGGGCGTCGGGGAGACCCAGTACTTC

J gene: TRBJ2-5
D gene: TRBD1
clone size: once
V gene: TRBV29-1
CDR3 protein: CSVETGVGETQYF
CDR3 DNA: TGCAGCGTTGAGACAGGGGTCGGAGAGACCCAGTACTTC

J gene: TRBJ1-1
D gene: TRBD1
clone size: .
V gene: TRBV19
CDR3 protein: CASSTFRDRVMNTEAFF
CDR3 DNA: TGTGCCAGTAGTACCTTTCGGGACAGGGTGATGAACACTGAAGCTTTCTTT

J gene: TRBJ2-7
D gene: .
clone size: .
V gene: TRBV6-5
CDR3 protein: CASTKPGTESYEQYF
CDR3 DNA: TGTGCCAGCACAAAACCGGGGACGGAATCCTACGAGCAGTACTTC

J gene: TRBJ1-3
D gene: .
clone size: .
V gene: TRBV6-5
CDR3 protein: CASSPGQGEAIYF
CDR3 DNA: TGTGCCAGCAGCCCAGGGCAGGGAGAAGCCATATATTTT

J gene: TRBJ2-7
D gene: .
clone size: .
V gene: TRBV11-2
CDR3 protein: CASSLGLGRWEQYF
CDR3 DNA: TGTGCCAGCAGCTTAGGTCTGGGCCGCTGGGAGCAGTACTTC

J gene: TRBJ1-3
D gene: .
clone size: .
V gene: TRBV3-1/TRBV3-2
CDR3 protein: CASSPGTVFRGSGNTIYF
CDR3 DNA: TGTGCCAGCAGCCCAGGGACGGTTTTTCGGGGTTCTGGAAACACCATATATTTT

J gene: TRBJ2-7
D gene: .
clone size: .
V gene: TRBV6-2/TRBV6-3
CDR3 protein: CASSFGTYEQYF
CDR3 DNA: TGTGCCAGCAGTTTCGGGACCTACGAGCAGTACTTC

J gene: TRBJ2-7
D gene: .
clone size: .
V gene: TRBV9
CDR3 protein: CASSEVRGGEQYF
CDR3 DNA: TGTGCCAGCAGCGAAGTAAGAGGGGGCGAGCAGTACTTC

J gene: TRBJ1-1
D gene: .
clone size: few
V gene: TRBV25-1
CDR3 protein: CASSEGAGANTEAFF
CDR3 DNA: TGTGCCAGCAGTGAAGGGGCAGGGGCGAACACTGAAGCTTTCTTT

J gene: TRBJ2-7
D gene: .
clone size: .
V gene: TRBV7-8
CDR3 protein: CASSPRDTYEQYF
CDR3 DNA: TGTGCCAGCAGCCCCCGGGACACCTACGAGCAGTACTTC

J gene: TRBJ2-2
D gene: .
clone size: .
V gene: TRBV23-1
CDR3 protein: CASNGAMESPGELFF
CDR3 DNA: TGCGCCAGCAACGGGGCTATGGAGTCCCCCGGGGAGCTGTTTTTT

J gene: TRBJ1-5
D gene: .
clone size: .
V gene: TRBV30
CDR3 protein: CAWSLASNQPQHF
CDR3 DNA: TGTGCCTGGAGTTTGGCTAGCAATCAGCCCCAGCATTTT

J gene: TRBJ2-7
D gene: .
clone size: .
V gene: TRBV5-1
CDR3 protein: CASSRTSSYEQYF
CDR3 DNA: TGCGCCAGCAGCCGAACAAGCTCCTACGAGCAGTACTTC

J gene: TRBJ1-4
D gene: .
clone size: .
V gene: TRBV11-2
CDR3 protein: CASSPGAGVGLFF
CDR3 DNA: TGTGCCAGCAGCCCCGGGGCAGGTGTCGGACTGTTTTTT

J gene: TRBJ1-1
D gene: .
clone size: .
V gene: TRBV3-1/TRBV3-2
CDR3 protein: CASSQGRESEAFF
CDR3 DNA: TGTGCCAGCAGCCAAGGCAGGGAGAGTGAAGCTTTCTTT

J gene: TRBJ2-5
D gene: .
clone size: .
V gene: TRBV5-4
CDR3 protein: CASSFQEARAQYF
CDR3 DNA: TGTGCCAGCAGCTTCCAAGAGGCAAGGGCCCAGTACTTC

J gene: TRBJ2-5
D gene: .
clone size: .
V gene: TRBV5-6
CDR3 protein: CASSRTGLLETQYF
CDR3 DNA: TGTGCCAGCAGTCGGACCGGGCTGCTGGAGACCCAGTACTTC

J gene: TRBJ2-7
D gene: TRBD2
clone size: once
V gene: TRBV12-3/TRBV12-4
CDR3 protein: CASSSLGGDEQYF
CDR3 DNA: TGTGCCAGCAGTTCACTCGGGGGGGACGAGCAGTACTTC

J gene: TRBJ2-1
D gene: .
clone size: .
V gene: TRBV11-3
CDR3 protein: CASSKVGTRGYNEQFF
CDR3 DNA: TGTGCCAGCAGCAAAGTGGGGACACGGGGTTACAATGAGCAGTTCTTC

J gene: TRBJ2-7
D gene: .
clone size: .
V gene: TRBV7-9
CDR3 protein: CASSRVGGRYEQYF
CDR3 DNA: TGTGCCAGCAGTCGAGTGGGGGGCAGGTACGAGCAGTACTTC

J gene: TRBJ2-5
D gene: TRBD1
clone size: .
V gene: TRBV24-1
CDR3 protein: CATSDPGQGNTQYF
CDR3 DNA: TGTGCCACCAGTGACCCCGGACAGGGGAACACCCAGTACTTC

J gene: TRBJ2-3
D gene: .
clone size: .
V gene: TRBV6-5
CDR3 protein: CASSTIFPPTDTQYF
CDR3 DNA: TGTGCCAGCAGTACGATTTTTCCTCCCACAGATACGCAGTATTTT

J gene: TRBJ2-7
D gene: .
clone size: .
V gene: TRBV7-7
CDR3 protein: CASSLGTGTSSYEQYF
CDR3 DNA: TGTGCCAGCAGCTTAGGTACAGGGACGAGCTCCTACGAGCAGTACTTC

J gene: TRBJ1-2
D gene: .
clone size: many
V gene: TRBV2
CDR3 protein: CASSVNRDYGYTF
CDR3 DNA: TGTGCCAGCAGCGTTAACAGGGACTATGGCTACACCTTC

J gene: TRBJ2-2
D gene: TRBD2
clone size: .
V gene: TRBV24-1
CDR3 protein: CATSDSHRGLASGELFF
CDR3 DNA: TGTGCCACCAGTGATTCCCACCGTGGACTAGCAAGCGGGGAGCTGTTTTTT

J gene: TRBJ2-2
D gene: .
clone size: .
V gene: TRBV24-1
CDR3 protein: CATSDGGYTGELFF
CDR3 DNA: TGTGCCACCAGTGATGGGGGTTACACCGGGGAGCTGTTTTTT

J gene: TRBJ2-3
D gene: .
clone size: .
V gene: TRBV21-1
CDR3 protein: CASSKAAPNRTDTQYF
CDR3 DNA: TGTGCCAGCAGCAAAGCGGCACCCAACCGCACAGATACGCAGTATTTT

J gene: TRBJ1-1
D gene: .
clone size: .
V gene: TRBV30
CDR3 protein: CAWSGLRGEAFF
CDR3 DNA: TGTGCCTGGAGTGGCCTTCGGGGGGAAGCTTTCTTT

J gene: TRBJ2-2
D gene: TRBD1
clone size: .
V gene: TRBV19
CDR3 protein: CASRVARGRIGELFF
CDR3 DNA: TGTGCCAGTCGGGTGGCCAGGGGGCGAATCGGGGAGCTGTTTTTT

J gene: TRBJ1-3
D gene: .
clone size: .
V gene: TRBV4-1
CDR3 protein: CASSQADWVRGNTIYF
CDR3 DNA: TGCGCCAGCAGCCAAGCTGACTGGGTAAGAGGAAACACCATATATTTT